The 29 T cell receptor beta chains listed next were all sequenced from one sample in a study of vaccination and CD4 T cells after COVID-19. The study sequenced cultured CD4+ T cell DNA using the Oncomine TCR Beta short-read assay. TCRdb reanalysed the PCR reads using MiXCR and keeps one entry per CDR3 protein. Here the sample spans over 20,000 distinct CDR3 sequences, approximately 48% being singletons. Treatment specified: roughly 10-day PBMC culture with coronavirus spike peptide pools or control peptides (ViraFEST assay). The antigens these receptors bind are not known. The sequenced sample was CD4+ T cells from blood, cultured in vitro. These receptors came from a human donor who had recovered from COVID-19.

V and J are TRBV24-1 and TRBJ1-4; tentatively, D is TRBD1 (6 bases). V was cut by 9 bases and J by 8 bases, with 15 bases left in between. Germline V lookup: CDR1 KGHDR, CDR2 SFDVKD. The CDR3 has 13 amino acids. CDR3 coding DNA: TGTGCCACCTCTGGAGGGGGTGTCGAAAAACTGTTTTTT. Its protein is CATSGGGVEKLFF.

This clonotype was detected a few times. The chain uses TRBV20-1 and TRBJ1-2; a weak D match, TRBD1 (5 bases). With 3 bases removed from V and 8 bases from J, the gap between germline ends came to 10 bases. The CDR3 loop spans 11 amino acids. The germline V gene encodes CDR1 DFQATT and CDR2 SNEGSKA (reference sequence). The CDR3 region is CSASRAGGYTF. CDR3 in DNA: TGCAGTGCTAGCAGGGCGGGGGGCTACACCTTC.

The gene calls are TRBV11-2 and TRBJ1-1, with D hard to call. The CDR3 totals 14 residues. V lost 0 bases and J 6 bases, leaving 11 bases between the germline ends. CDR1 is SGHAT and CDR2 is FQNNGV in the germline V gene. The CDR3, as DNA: TGTGCCAGCAGCTTAGATAGAGGCTCATCTGAAGCTTTCTTT. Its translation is CASSLDRGSSEAFF.

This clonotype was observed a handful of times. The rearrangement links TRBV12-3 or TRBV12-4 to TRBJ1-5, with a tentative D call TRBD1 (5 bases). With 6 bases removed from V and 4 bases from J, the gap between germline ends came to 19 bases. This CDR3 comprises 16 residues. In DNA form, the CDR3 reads TGTGCCAGCAGCCCCCTTACGAGGCAGGGTAATCAGCCCCAGCATTTT. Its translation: CASSPLTRQGNQPQHF.

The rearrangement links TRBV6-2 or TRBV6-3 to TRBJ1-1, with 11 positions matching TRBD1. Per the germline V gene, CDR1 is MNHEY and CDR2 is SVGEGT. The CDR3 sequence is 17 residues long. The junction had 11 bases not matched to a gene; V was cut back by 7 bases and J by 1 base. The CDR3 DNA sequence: TGTGCCAGCACAAAAGGTGGGACAGGGGGACAGAACACTGAAGCTTTCTTT. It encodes CASTKGGTGGQNTEAFF.

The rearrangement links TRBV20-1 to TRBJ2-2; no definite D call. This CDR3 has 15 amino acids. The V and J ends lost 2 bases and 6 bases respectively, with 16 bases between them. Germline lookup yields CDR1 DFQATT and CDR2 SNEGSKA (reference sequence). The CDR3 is CSARTPALRAGELFF. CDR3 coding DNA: TGCAGTGCTAGAACCCCGGCCCTCCGGGCCGGGGAGCTGTTTTTT.

The CDR3 bases are TGCGCCAGCAGCTTGCAGGGGGGAAGCAATCAGCCCCAGCATTTT. It yields the protein CASSLQGGSNQPQHF. The rearrangement uses TRBV5-1 and TRBJ1-5, with 7 bases matching TRBD1. The V and J ends lost 1 base and 1 base, in that order; junction bases with no gene match: 2. This CDR3 contains 15 residues. Germline V gene sequence: CDR1 SGHRS, CDR2 YFSETQ.

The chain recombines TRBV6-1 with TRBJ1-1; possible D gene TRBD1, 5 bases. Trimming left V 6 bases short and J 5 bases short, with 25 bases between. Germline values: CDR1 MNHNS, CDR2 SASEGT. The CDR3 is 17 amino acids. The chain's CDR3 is CASRPTGTRGYGTEAFF. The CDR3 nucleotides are TGTGCCAGCAGGCCAACAGGAACTCGAGGGTATGGGACTGAAGCTTTCTTT.

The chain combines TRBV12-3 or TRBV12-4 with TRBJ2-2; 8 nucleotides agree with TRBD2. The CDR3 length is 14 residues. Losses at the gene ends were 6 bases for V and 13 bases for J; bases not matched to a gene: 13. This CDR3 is CASSWEQREKGLFF. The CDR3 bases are TGTGCCAGCAGCTGGGAGCAGCGGGAGAAGGGGCTGTTTTTT.

CDR3 sequence reads: CASTPSRGSPLHF. The CDR3 DNA reads TGTGCCAGCACCCCGTCCAGGGGTTCACCCCTCCACTTT. The chain carries TRBV11-3 and TRBJ1-6, with D possibly being TRBD1 (6 bases). CDR3 length equals 13 residues. Germline assignment: CDR1 SGHNT and CDR2 YENEEA. V was shortened by 7 bases and J by 9 bases, with 13 bases between the two germline ends.

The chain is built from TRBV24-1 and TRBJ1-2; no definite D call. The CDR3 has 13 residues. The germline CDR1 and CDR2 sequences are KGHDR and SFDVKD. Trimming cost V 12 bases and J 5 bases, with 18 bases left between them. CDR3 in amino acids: CARLTWARYGYTF. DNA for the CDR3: TGTGCCCGTCTGACCTGGGCAAGGTATGGCTACACCTTC.

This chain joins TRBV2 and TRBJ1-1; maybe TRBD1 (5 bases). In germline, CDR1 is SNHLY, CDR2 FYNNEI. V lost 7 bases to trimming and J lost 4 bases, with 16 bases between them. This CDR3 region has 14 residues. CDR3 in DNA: TGTGCCAGCACTGTCGGGGGGGGACTCACTGAAGCTTTCTTT. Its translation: CASTVGGGLTEAFF.

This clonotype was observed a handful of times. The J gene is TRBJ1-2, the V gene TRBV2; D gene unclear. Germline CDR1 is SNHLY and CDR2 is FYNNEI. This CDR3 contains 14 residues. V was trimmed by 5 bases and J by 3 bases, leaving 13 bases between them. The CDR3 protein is CASSSQDRYYGYTF. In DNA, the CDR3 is TGTGCCAGCAGTTCTCAGGACCGATACTATGGCTACACCTTC. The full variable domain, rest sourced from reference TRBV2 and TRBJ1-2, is EPEVTQTPSHQVTQMGQEVILRCVPISNHLYFYWYRQILGQKVEFLVSFYNNEISEKSEIFDDQFSVERPDGSNFTLKIRSTKLEDSAMYFCASSSQDRYYGYTFGSGTRLTVV.

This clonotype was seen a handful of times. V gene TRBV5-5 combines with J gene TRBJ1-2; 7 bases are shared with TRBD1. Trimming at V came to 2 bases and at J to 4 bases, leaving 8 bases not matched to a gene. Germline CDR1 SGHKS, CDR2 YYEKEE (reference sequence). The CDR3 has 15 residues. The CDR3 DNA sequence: TGTGCCAGCAGCTTATTCCGGGACAGAACCTATGGCTACACCTTC. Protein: CASSLFRDRTYGYTF.

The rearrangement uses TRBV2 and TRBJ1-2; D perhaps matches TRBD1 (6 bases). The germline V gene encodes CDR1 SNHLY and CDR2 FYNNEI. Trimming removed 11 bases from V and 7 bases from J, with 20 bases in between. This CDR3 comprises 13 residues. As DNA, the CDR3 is TGTGCCCGATCCCAGACAGGCCAAGGTGGCTACACCTTC. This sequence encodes CARSQTGQGGYTF. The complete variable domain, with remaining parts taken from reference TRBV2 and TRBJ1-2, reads EPEVTQTPSHQVTQMGQEVILRCVPISNHLYFYWYRQILGQKVEFLVSFYNNEISEKSEIFDDQFSVERPDGSNFTLKIRSTKLEDSAMYFCARSQTGQGGYTFGSGTRLTVV.

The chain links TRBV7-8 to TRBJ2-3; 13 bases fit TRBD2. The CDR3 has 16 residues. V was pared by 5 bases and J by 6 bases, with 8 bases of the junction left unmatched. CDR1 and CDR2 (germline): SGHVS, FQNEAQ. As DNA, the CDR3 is TGTGCCAGCAGCGTACTAGCGGGAGGGCAGGGGGATACGCAGTATTTT. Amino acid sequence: CASSVLAGGQGDTQYF.

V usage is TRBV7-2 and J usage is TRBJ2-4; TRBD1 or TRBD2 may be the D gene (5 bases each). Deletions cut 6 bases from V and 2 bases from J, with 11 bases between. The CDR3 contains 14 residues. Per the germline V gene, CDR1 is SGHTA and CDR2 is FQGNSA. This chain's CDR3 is CASRRGGTKNIQYF. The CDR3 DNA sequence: TGTGCCAGCAGGAGGGGTGGCACCAAAAACATTCAGTACTTC.

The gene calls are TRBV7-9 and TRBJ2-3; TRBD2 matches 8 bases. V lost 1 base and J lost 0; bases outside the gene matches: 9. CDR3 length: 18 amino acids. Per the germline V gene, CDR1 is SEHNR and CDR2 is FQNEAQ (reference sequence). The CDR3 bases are TGTGCCAGCAGCTTAGATGTTCGGGGGGGCCTGAGCACAGATACGCAGTATTTT. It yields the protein CASSLDVRGGLSTDTQYF.

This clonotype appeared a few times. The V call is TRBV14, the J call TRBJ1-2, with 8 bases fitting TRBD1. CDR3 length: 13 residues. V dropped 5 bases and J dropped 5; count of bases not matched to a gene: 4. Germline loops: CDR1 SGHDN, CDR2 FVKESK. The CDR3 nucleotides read TGTGCCAGCAGCACAGGGGGAGGATATGGCTACACCTTC. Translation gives CASSTGGGYGYTF. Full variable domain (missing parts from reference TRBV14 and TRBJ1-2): EAGVTQFPSHSVIEKGQTVTLRCDPISGHDNLYWYRRVMGKEIKFLLHFVKESKQDESGMPNNRFLAERTGGTYSTLKVQPAELEDSGVYFCASSTGGGYGYTFGSGTRLTVV.

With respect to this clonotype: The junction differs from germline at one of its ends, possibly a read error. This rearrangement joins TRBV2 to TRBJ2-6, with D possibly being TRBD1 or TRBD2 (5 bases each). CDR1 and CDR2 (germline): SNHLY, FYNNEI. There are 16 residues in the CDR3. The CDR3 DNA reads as TGTGCCAGCACCTGGGACGGCCACTCTGCGGCCAACGTCCTGACTTTC. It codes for CASTWDGHSAANVLTF.

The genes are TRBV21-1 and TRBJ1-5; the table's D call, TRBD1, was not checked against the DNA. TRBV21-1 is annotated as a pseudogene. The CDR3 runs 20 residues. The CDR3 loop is CASSKPGQGNRQYSNQPQHF. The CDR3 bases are TGTGCCAGCAGCAAGCCGGGACAGGGGAACCGGCAATATAGCAATCAGCCCCAGCATTTT.

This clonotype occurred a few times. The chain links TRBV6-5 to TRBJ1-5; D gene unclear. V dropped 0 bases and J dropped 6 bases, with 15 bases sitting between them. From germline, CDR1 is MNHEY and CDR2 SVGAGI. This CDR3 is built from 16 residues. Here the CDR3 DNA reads TGTGCCAGCAGTTACTCAAGTCCAGGTGTAGGTCAGCCCCAGCATTTT. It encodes CASSYSSPGVGQPQHF.

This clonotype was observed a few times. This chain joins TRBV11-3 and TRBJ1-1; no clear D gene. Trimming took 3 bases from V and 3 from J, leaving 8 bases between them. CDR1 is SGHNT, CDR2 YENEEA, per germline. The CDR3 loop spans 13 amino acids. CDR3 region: CASSFNGDTEAFF. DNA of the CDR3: TGTGCCAGCAGCTTCAACGGGGACACTGAAGCTTTCTTT.

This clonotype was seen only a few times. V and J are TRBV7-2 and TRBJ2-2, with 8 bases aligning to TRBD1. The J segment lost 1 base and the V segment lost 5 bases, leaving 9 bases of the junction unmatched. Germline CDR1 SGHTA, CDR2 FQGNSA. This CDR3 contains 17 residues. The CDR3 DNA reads TGTGCCAGCAGCCTGGGCCCCGGACAGGGGAACACCGGGGAGCTGTTTTTT. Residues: CASSLGPGQGNTGELFF. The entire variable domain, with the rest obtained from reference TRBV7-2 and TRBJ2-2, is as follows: GAGVSQSPSNKVTEKGKDVELRCDPISGHTALYWYRQSLGQGLEFLIYFQGNSAPDKSGLPSDRFSAERTGGSVSTLTIQRTQQEDSAVYLCASSLGPGQGNTGELFFGEGSRLTVL.

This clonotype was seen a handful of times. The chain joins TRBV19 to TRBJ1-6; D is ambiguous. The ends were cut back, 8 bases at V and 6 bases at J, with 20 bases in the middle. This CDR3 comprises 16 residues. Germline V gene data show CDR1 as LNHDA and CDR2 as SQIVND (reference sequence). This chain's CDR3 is CASLGVGGLVNSPLHF. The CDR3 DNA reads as TGTGCCAGTCTGGGCGTGGGCGGCTTAGTTAATTCACCCCTCCACTTT. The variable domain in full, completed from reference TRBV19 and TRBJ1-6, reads DGGITQSPKYLFRKEGQNVTLSCEQNLNHDAMYWYRQDPGQGLRLIYYSQIVNDFQKGDIAEGYSVSREKKESFPLTVTSAQKNPTAFYLCASLGVGGLVNSPLHFGNGTRLTVT.

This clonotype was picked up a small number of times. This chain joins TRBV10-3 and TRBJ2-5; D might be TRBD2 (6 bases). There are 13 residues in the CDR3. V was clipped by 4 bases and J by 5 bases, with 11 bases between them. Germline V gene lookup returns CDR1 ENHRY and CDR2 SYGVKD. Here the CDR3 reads CAISGREAETQYF. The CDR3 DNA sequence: TGTGCCATCAGTGGGAGGGAGGCGGAGACCCAGTACTTC.

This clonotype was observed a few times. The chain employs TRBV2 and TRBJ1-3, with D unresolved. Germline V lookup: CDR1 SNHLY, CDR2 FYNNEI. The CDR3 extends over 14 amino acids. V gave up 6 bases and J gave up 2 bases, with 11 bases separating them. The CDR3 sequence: CASRPENTGNTIYF. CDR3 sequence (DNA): TGTGCCAGCAGGCCCGAGAACACTGGAAACACCATATATTTT.

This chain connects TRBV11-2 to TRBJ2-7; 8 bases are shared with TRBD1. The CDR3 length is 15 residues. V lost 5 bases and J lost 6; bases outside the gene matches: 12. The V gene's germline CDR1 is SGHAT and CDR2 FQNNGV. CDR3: CASSPRGTGGGEQYF. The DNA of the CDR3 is TGTGCCAGCAGCCCCCGTGGGACAGGTGGAGGCGAGCAGTACTTC.

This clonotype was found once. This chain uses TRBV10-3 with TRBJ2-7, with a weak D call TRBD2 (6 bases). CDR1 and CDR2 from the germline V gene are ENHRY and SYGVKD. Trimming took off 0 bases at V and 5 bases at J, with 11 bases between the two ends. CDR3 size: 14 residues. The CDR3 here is CAISESTGDHEQYF. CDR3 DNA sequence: TGTGCCATCAGTGAGTCAACGGGAGATCACGAGCAGTACTTC.